This TCR beta chain was recorded in a study of blood T cell repertoires in COVID-19. V lost 4 bases, J lost 4 bases, and 9 bases stayed unmatched. Germline V gives CDR1 LGHNA, CDR2 YNFKEQ. The CDR3 spans 15 residues. The method was immunoSEQ multiplex PCR; TCRdb's version includes in-frame clones alone and lacks a portion of them. The sample has tens of thousands of clones; around 75% are singletons. The sample was peripheral blood. The TCR originated in a human donor in a cohort sampled during active COVID-19. The chain uses TRBV4-2 and TRBJ2-5; 7 nucleotides line up with TRBD1. Written as DNA, the CDR3 is TGTGCCAGCAGCCGAGAACCGGGACAGCGAGAGACCCAGTACTTC. Its protein product is CASSREPGQRETQYF.